This T cell receptor beta chain was identified during a study of blood T cells in healthy people across ages. The second PCR ran roughly 7 to 12 cycles with a sample-barcoded 5' primer and J-beta primers. Via MiXCR, TCRdb re-called the 5' RACE reads, giving one row per CDR3 protein. This repertoire shows about 1.5 million distinct CDR3 sequences, approximately 43% found once; its top ten account for around 4%. V lost 2 bases and J 6 bases, leaving 10 bases between the germline ends. This CDR3 has 13 amino acids. The germline V gene encodes CDR1 MNHEY and CDR2 SVGAGI. All donors came from Russia, were Caucasian and healthy, and spanned ages about 6 to 90.

The sequenced sample was blood. The TCR was taken from a woman aged 18-29 years in good health. The rearrangement links TRBV6-5 to TRBJ1-2; D gene uncertain. The CDR3 protein is CASSYTGYHGYTF. CDR3 DNA: TGTGCCAGCAGTTACACGGGGTACCATGGCTACACCTTC.